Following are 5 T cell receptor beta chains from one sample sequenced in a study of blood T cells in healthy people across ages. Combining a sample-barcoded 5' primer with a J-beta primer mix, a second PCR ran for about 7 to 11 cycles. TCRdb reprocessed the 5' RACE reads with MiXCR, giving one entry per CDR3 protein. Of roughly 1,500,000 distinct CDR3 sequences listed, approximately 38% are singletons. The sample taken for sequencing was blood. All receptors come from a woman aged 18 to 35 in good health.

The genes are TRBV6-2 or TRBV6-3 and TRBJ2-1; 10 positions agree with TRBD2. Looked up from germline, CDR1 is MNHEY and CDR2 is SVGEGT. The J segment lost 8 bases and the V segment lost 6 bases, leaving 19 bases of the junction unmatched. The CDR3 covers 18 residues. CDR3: CASSFHTYLAGVIDEQFF. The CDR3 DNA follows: TGTGCCAGCAGCTTTCACACCTACCTAGCGGGAGTGATCGATGAGCAGTTCTTC.

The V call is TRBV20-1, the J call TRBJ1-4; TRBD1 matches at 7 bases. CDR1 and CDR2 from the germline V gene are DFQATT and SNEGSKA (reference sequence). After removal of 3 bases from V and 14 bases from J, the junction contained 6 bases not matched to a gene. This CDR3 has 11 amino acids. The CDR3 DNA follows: TGCAGTGCTAGGTTGGGACAGTTTCTGTTTTTT. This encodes CSARLGQFLFF.

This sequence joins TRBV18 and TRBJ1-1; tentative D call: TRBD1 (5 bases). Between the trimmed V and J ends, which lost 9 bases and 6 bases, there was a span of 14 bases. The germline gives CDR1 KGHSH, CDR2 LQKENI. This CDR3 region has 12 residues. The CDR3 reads CASNQGEAEAFF. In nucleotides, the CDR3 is TGTGCCAGTAATCAGGGAGAGGCTGAAGCTTTCTTT. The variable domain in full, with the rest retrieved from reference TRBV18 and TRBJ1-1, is NAGVMQNPRHLVRRRGQEARLRCSPMKGHSHVYWYRQLPEEGLKFMVYLQKENIIDESGMPKERFSAEFPKEGPSILRIQQVVRGDSAAYFCASNQGEAEAFFGQGTRLTVV.

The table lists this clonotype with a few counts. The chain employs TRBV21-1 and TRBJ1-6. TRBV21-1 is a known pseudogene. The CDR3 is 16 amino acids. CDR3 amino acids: CASSKGSGPDNSPLHF. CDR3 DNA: TGTGCCAGCAGCAAAGGGTCAGGACCAGATAATTCACCCCTCCACTTT.

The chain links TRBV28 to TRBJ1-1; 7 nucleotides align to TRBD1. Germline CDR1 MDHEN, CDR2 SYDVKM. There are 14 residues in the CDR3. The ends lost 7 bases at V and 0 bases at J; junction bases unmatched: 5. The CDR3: CASTLGGLNTEAFF. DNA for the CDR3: TGTGCCAGCACCTTAGGGGGCTTGAACACTGAAGCTTTCTTT.